This T cell receptor (beta chain) emerged from a study of human T cells and chemical hapten exposure. Across the study: In the roughly 24-week study, patients were dosed weekly with diphenylcyclopropenone on the scalp throughout. Mainly, slight library volume differences in the pool made TCR yields vary.

CDR1 and CDR2 from the germline V gene are MGHRA and YSYEKL. With V trimmed by 1 base and J by 3 bases, 3 bases remained unmatched. The CDR3 is 14 residues long. The time point here: patch test 2, 6 weeks after DPC sensitization. This sample's treatment: therapeutic diphenylcyclopropenone sensitization with weekly scalp DPC. Every donor had alopecia and was 18 to 70 years old; all were suitable for DPC. MiXCR, run by TCRdb on the RACE reads, gives a single entry per CDR3 protein. The top ten hold about 1.4% of the sample, which has some 150,000 distinct CDR3 sequences, 12% seen once. This clonotype was observed many times. The antigen remains undetermined. Findings of the study overall: Against controls, expanded TCRs gave rise to significantly more large CDR3 similarity clusters.

The rearrangement uses TRBV4-1 and TRBJ2-7; the match to TRBD1 covers 7 bases. This specimen was whole blood, taken in connection with sensitization to the hapten diphenylcyclopropenone (DPC). This clonotype was obtained from a woman in her 50s with alopecia areata. Some clones in this sample may be carry-over from other donors' samples. CDR3 residues: CASSQGQGLYEQYF. The CDR3 DNA reads as TGCGCCAGCAGCCAAGGACAGGGTCTCTACGAGCAGTACTTC.